The present entry profiles one T cell receptor (beta chain) with its context. The antigen is undetermined. The data belong to a study of cytomegalovirus exposure and HLA in healthy donors. Study findings and constraints: Rare TCR sequences dominated, though some public TCRs recurred in many donors. It was confirmed in vitro that a few of the CMV-associated chains were specific for CMV antigens. The TCR clusters that emerged in the first cohort tended, a later analysis found, to co-occur in the approximately 120 validation repertoires.

Data came from immunoSEQ multiplex PCR; TCRdb stores just in-frame clones and leaves some out. The data contain more than 110,000 clones, 88% of them singletons. The CDR3 runs to 12 residues. Germline values: CDR1 SGHDN, CDR2 FVKESK. V was trimmed by 4 bases and J by 4 bases, leaving 7 bases between them. The chain links TRBV14 to TRBJ2-5; D possibly corresponds to TRBD1 (5 bases). Sequenced: PBMCs. This clonotype was obtained from a woman between 18 and 29 years old in good health and CMV-seropositive. The CDR3 loop reads CASSPGLETQYF. The CDR3 DNA is TGTGCCAGCAGCCCAGGGTTAGAGACCCAGTACTTC. The full variable domain, completed using reference TRBV14 and TRBJ2-5, is EAGVTQFPSHSVIEKGQTVTLRCDPISGHDNLYWYRRVMGKEIKFLLHFVKESKQDESGMPNNRFLAERTGGTYSTLKVQPAELEDSGVYFCASSPGLETQYFGPGTRLLVL.